This T cell receptor (beta chain) was obtained from a study of blood T cell repertoires in COVID-19. This table comes from immunoSEQ multiplex PCR, and its TCRdb copy is limited to in-frame clones, with some not included. This sample yields 130,000 or so clones, of which roughly 89% are seen a single time; 8.9% belongs to the top ten. The CDR3 extends over 19 amino acids. V lost 3 bases, J lost 1 base, and 13 bases stayed unmatched. CDR1 and CDR2 (germline): LGHDT, YNNKEL (reference sequence). Material: peripheral blood. The rearrangement uses TRBV3-1 (or the pseudogene TRBV3-2) and TRBJ2-2; the match to TRBD1 covers 8 bases. The receptor was isolated from a man aged 30 to 39 with COVID-19, enrolled during active disease. Here the CDR3 DNA reads TGTGCCAGCAGCCATGAACGTAACAGGGGGATGAGGAACACCGGGGAGCTGTTTTTT. Encoded protein: CASSHERNRGMRNTGELFF.